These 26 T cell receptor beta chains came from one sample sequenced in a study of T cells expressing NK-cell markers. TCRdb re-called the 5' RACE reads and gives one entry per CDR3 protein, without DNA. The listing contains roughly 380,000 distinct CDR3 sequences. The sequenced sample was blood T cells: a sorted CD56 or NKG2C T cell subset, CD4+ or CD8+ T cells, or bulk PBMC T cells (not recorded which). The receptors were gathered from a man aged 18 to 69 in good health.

CDR3 region: CSARDQGGVGTRGWVDTQYF. The gene calls are TRBV20-1 and TRBJ2-3; TCRdb indicates TRBD2, and absent DNA this call remains unverified. Germline V gene lookup returns CDR1 DFQATT and CDR2 SNEGSKA (reference sequence). The CDR3 covers 20 residues.

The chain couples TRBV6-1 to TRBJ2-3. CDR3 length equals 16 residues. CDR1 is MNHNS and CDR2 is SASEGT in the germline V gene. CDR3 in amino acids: CASSEMAGVTTDTQYF.

CDR3 sequence reads: CASSYSVSSYTDTQYF. The chain has TRBV6-5 and TRBJ2-3; TCRdb's D gene call, TRBD1, goes unchecked for lack of DNA. From germline, CDR1 is MNHEY and CDR2 SVGAGI. The CDR3 contains 16 residues.

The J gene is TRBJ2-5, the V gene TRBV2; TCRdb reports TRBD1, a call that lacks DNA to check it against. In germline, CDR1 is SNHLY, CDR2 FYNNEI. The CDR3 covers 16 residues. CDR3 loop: CASSESEGVRGETQYF.

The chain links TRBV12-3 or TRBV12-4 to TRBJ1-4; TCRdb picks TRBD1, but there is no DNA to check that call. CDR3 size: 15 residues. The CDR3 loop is CASRPPRGRYEKLFF.

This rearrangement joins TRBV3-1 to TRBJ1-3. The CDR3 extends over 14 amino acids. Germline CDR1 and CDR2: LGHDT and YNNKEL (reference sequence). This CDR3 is CASSQDGSGNTIYF. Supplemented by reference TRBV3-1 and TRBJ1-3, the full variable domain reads DTAVSQTPKYLVTQMGNDKSIKCEQNLGHDTMYWYKQDSKKFLKIMFSYNNKELIINETVPNRFSPKSPDKAHLNLHINSLELGDSAVYFCASSQDGSGNTIYFGEGSWLTVV.

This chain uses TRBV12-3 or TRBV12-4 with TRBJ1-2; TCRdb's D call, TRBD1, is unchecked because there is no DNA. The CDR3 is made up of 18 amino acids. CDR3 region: CASSLVSRSGVKAYGYTF.

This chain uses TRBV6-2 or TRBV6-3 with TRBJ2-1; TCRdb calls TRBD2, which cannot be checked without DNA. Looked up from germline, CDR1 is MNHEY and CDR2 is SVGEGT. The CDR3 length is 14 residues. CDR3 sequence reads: CATRLAGNYNEQFF.

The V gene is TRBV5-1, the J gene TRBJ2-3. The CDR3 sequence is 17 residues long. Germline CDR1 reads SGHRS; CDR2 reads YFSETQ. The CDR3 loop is CASSMASVGSSTDTQYF.

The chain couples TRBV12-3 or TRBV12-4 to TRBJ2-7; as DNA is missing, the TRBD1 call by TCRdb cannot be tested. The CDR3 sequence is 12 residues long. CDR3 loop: CASSRQRSEQYF.

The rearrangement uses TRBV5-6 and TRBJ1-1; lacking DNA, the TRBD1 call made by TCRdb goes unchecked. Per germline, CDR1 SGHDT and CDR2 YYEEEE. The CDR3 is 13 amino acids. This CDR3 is CASSPPTDTEAFF.

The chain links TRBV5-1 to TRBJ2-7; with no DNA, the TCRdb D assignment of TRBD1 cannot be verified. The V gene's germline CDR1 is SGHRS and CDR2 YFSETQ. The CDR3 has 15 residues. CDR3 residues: CASSLLLGGSYEQYF.

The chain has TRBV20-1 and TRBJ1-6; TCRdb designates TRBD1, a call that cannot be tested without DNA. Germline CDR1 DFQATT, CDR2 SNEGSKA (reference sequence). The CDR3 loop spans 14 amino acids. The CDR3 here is CSANKGQGGSPLHF.

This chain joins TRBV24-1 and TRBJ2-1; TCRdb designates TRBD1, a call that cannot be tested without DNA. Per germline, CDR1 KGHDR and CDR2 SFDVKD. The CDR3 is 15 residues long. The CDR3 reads CATSDPSTGTNEQFF.

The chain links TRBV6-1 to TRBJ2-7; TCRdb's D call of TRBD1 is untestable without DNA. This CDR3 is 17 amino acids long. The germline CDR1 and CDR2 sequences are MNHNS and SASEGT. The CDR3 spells CASSRGTGGQLSYEQYF.

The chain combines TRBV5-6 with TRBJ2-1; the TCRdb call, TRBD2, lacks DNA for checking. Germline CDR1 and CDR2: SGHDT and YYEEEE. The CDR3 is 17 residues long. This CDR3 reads CASSRTPSGGLYNEQFF.

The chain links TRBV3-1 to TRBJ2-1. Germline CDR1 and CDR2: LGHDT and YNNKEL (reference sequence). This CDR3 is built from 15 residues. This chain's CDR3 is CASSPTVLSYNEQFF.

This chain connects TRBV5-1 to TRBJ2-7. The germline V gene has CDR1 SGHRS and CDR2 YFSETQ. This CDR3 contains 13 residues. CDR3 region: CASSFGSPTEQYF. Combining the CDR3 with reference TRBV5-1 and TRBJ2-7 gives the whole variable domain KAGVTQTPRYLIKTRGQQVTLSCSPISGHRSVSWYQQTPGQGLQFLFEYFSETQRNKGNFPGRFSGRQFSNSRSEMNVSTLELGDSALYLCASSFGSPTEQYFGPGTRLTVT.

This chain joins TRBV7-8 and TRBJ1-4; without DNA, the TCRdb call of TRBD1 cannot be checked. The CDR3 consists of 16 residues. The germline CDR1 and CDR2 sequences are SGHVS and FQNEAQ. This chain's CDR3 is CASSQTGGLLNEKLFF.

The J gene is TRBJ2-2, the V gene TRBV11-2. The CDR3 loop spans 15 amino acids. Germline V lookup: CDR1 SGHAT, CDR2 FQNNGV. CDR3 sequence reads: CASSPRRQNTGELFF. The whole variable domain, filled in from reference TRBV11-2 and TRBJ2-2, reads EAGVAQSPRYKIIEKRQSVAFWCNPISGHATLYWYQQILGQGPKLLIQFQNNGVVDDSQLPKDRFSAERLKGVDSTLKIQPAKLEDSAVYLCASSPRRQNTGELFFGEGSRLTVL.

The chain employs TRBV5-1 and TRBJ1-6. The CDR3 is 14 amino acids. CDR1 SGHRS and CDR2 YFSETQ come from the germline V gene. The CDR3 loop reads CASSLVSDNSPLHF.

CDR3: CASSFRDRLTDTQYF. The V call is TRBV28, the J call TRBJ2-3; checking the TCRdb D call of TRBD1 is not possible without DNA. The CDR3 sequence is 15 residues long. The germline V gene has CDR1 MDHEN and CDR2 SYDVKM.

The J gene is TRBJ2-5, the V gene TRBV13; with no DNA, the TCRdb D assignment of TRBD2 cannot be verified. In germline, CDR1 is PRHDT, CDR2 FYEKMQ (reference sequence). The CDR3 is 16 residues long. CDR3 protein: CASSLPSGLAVETQYF.

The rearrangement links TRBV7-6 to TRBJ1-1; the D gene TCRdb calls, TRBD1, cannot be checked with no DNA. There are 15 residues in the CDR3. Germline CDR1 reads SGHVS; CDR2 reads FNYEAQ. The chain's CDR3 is CASSPPIGIGTEAFF.

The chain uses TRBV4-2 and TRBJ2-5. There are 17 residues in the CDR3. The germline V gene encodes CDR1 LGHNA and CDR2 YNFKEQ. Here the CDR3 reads CASSQGLGRGTQETQYF.

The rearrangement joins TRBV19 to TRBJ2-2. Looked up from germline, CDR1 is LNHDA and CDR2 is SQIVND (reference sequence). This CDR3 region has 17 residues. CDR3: CASSIRSGLANTGELFF.